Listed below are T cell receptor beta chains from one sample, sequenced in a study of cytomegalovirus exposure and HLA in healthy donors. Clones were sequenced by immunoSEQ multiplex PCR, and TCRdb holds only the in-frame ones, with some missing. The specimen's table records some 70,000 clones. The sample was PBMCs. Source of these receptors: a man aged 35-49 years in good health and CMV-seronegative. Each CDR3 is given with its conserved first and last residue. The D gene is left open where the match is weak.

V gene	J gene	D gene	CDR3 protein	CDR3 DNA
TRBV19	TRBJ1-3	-	CASAGARGNTIYF	TGTGCCAGCGCGGGGGCTCGTGGAAACACCATATATTTT
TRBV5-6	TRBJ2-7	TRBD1	CASSIIGQGAAYEQYF	TGTGCCAGCAGCATTATAGGACAGGGGGCTGCCTACGAGCAGTACTTC
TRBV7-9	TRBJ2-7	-	CASSPDRFSYEQYF	TGTGCCAGCAGCCCCGATCGGTTCTCCTACGAGCAGTACTTC
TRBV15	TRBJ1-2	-	CATSRDQDRYYGYTF	TGTGCCACCAGCAGAGATCAGGACAGATACTATGGCTACACCTTC
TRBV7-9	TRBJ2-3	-	CASSPMGTDTQYF	TGTGCCAGCAGCCCTATGGGCACAGATACGCAGTATTTT
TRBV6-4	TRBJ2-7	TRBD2	CASRDPLRRTSGRPGSYEQYF	TGTGCCAGCAGGGACCCACTACGGCGGACTAGCGGGAGGCCGGGGTCCTACGAGCAGTACTTC
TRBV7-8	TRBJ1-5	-	CASSLVPGHSNQPQHF	TGTGCCAGCAGCTTGGTACCAGGTCATAGCAATCAGCCCCAGCATTTT
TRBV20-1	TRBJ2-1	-	CSAQPLSEQFF	TGCAGTGCTCAACCCCTGAGTGAGCAGTTCTTC
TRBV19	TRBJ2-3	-	CASSIGALHTQYF	TGTGCCAGTAGTATAGGTGCGCTCCATACGCAGTATTTT
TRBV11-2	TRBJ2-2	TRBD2	CASSFERGGFTGELFF	TGTGCCAGCAGCTTCGAGCGGGGGGGCTTCACCGGGGAGCTGTTTTTT
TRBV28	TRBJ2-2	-	CASTTVNTGELFF	TGTGCCAGCACGACTGTGAACACCGGGGAGCTGTTTTTT
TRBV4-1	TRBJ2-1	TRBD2	CASSLPGTSNGEQFF	TGCGCCAGCAGCCTACCCGGGACTAGCAACGGTGAGCAGTTCTTC
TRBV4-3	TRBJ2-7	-	CASSQAGAAGDLYEQYF	TGCGCCAGCAGCCAAGCTGGGGCGGCAGGGGATCTCTACGAGCAGTACTTC
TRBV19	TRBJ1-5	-	CASSLKGVIVSNQPQHF	TGTGCCAGTAGTTTGAAAGGGGTAATAGTTAGCAATCAGCCCCAGCATTTT
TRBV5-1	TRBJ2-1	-	CASSFRTASSYNEQFF	TGCGCCAGCAGCTTTCGGACAGCTAGCTCCTACAATGAGCAGTTCTTC
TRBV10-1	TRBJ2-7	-	CARLSDGLDEQYF	TGCGCCAGGCTTTCGGATGGGCTGGACGAGCAGTACTTC
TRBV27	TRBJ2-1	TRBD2	CASSLQGLAGMNEQFF	TGTGCCAGCAGTTTACAGGGACTAGCGGGAATGAATGAGCAGTTCTTC
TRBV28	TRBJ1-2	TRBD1	CASSLTGAFYGYTF	TGTGCCAGCAGTTTGACAGGGGCCTTCTATGGCTACACCTTC
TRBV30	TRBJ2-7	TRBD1	CAWGTGIHEQYF	TGTGCCTGGGGGACAGGGATCCACGAGCAGTACTTC
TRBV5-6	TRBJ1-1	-	CASSSGLFRTRNTEAFF	TGTGCCAGCAGCTCGGGACTCTTCCGCACACGGAACACTGAAGCTTTCTTT
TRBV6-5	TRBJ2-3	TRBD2	CASSYRTSGTDTQYF	TGTGCCAGCAGTTACCGGACTAGCGGCACAGATACGCAGTATTTT
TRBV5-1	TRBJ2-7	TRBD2	CASSLTSGRNEQYF	TGCGCCAGCAGCTTGACTAGCGGGAGAAACGAGCAGTACTTC
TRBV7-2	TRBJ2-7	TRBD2	CASSLEAGVALEQYF	TGTGCCAGCAGCTTAGAAGCGGGAGTCGCCCTCGAGCAGTACTTC
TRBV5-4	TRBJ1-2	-	CASSLPRNNYGYTF	TGTGCCAGCAGCTTACCCAGAAATAACTATGGCTACACCTTC
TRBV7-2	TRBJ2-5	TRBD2	CASSLVAGAQETQYF	TGTGCCAGCAGCTTAGTAGCGGGGGCCCAAGAGACCCAGTACTTC
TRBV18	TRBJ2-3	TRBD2	CASSPRHEAGGITTDTQYF	TGTGCCAGCTCACCCAGGCATGAGGCGGGAGGCATTACCACAGATACGCAGTATTTT
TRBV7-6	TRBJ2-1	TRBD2	CASSLGPSGGFNEQFF	TGTGCCAGCAGCTTAGGCCCTAGCGGGGGCTTCAATGAGCAGTTCTTC
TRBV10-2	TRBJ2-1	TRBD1	CASTRGQLPYNEQFF	TGCGCCAGCACCCGGGGACAGCTACCCTACAATGAGCAGTTCTTC
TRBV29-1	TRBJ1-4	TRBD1	CSVGGGRGDEKLFF	TGCAGCGTTGGTGGAGGCAGGGGGGACGAAAAACTGTTTTTT
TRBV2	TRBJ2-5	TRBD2	CASTGLAGGLREQYF	TGTGCCAGCACCGGACTAGCGGGAGGCCTGAGGGAGCAGTACTTC
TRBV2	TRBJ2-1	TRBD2	CASSEARGSGGLNEQFF	TGTGCCAGCAGTGAAGCGCGGGGTAGCGGGGGCCTCAATGAGCAGTTCTTC
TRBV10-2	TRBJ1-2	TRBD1	CASSDPGTANYGYTF	TGCGCCAGCAGTGATCCGGGGACAGCTAACTATGGCTACACCTTC
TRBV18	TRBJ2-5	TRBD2	CASSPGGALQETQYF	TGTGCCAGCTCACCGGGAGGGGCCCTCCAAGAGACCCAGTACTTC
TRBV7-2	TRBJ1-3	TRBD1	CASSLRQGAGNTIYF	TGTGCCAGCAGCCTAAGACAGGGAGCTGGAAACACCATATATTTT
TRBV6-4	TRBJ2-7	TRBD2	CASSDSKVAGCFYEQYF	TGTGCCAGCAGTGACTCGAAGGTAGCGGGATGTTTTTACGAGCAGTACTTC
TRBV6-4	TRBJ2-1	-	CASSQGIGRGGTQFF	TGTGCCAGCAGCCAGGGAATTGGCAGAGGTGGTACGCAGTTCTTC
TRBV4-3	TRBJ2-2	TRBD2	CASSQDGGLAGGWGTGELFF	TGCGCCAGCAGCCAAGATGGAGGACTAGCGGGGGGGTGGGGGACCGGGGAGCTGTTTTTT
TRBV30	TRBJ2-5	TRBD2	CAWSAGGPETQYF	TGTGCCTGGAGTGCGGGAGGGCCGGAGACCCAGTACTTC
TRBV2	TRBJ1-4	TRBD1	CASSETGVNEKLFF	TGTGCCAGCAGTGAGACAGGGGTTAATGAAAAACTGTTTTTT
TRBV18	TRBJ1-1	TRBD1	CASSHTQGRVVTEAFF	TGTGCCAGCTCACACACACAGGGGCGAGTTGTCACTGAAGCTTTCTTT
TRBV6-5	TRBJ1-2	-	CASRLGGTGYTF	TGTGCCAGCAGGCTAGGGGGTACTGGCTACACCTTC
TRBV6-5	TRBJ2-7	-	CATRTASYEQYF	TGTGCCACCCGGACAGCCTCCTACGAGCAGTACTTC
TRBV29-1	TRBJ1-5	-	CSVRVAGRDSNQPQHF	TGCAGCGTTAGGGTGGCCGGGCGGGATAGCAATCAGCCCCAGCATTTT
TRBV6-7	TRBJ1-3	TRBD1	CASRPGTGRTLAQGGKENTIYF	TGTGCCAGCAGACCCGGGACAGGGAGAACACTCGCCCAGGGAGGGAAGGAAAACACCATATATTTT
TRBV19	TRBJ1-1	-	CASSIWPGEAFF	TGTGCCAGTAGTATCTGGCCGGGTGAAGCTTTCTTT
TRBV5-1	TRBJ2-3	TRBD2	CASSINLAGGSDTQYF	TGCGCCAGCAGCATAAATCTAGCGGGAGGTTCAGATACGCAGTATTTT
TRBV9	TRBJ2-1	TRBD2	CASSVTSGTNNEQFF	TGTGCCAGCAGCGTCACTAGCGGGACTAACAATGAGCAGTTCTTC
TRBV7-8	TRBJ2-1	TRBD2	CASSFRGDSYNEQFF	TGTGCCAGCAGCTTCCGGGGGGACTCTTACAATGAGCAGTTCTTC
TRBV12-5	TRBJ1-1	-	CASGLVGASMNTEAFF	TGTGCTAGTGGTTTGGTAGGGGCCTCAATGAACACTGAAGCTTTCTTT